This T cell receptor (beta chain) was observed in a study of shared clonotypes between healthy human individuals. Overall study findings and caveats: The expectation was that sequencing depth would affect clonotype sharing among donors. A handful of donors showed sharing of around 5% of naive CD4 clonotypes. Clonotypes shared by all four sorted-subset donors had higher generation probabilities than non-shared clonotypes.

V was shortened by 2 bases and J by 6 bases, with 3 bases between the two germline ends. The CDR3 sequence is 11 residues long. The germline V gene encodes CDR1 MNHEY and CDR2 SMNVEV (reference sequence). CD45RO-negative cells were positively selected for CCR7, leaving out terminally differentiated effector memory CD45RA+ cells. This clone was recorded a few times. What it binds is unknown. The sample contains more than one DNA sequence encoding this CDR3. Clones were read by immunoSEQ multiplex PCR, and TCRdb kept only the in-frame ones, dropping some. In the table there are around 2,100,000 clones, about 95% of which are singletons.

The sequencing sample was made of naive CD8+ T cells sorted from blood. This receptor was identified in a man between 18 and 29 years old in good health. This chain uses TRBV27 with TRBJ2-3, with unresolved D. CDR3 DNA: TGTGCCAGCAGTTTAGGGGATACGCAGTATTTT. As protein: CASSLGDTQYF.